A selection of T cell receptor beta chains follows, all from one sample in a study of blood T cell repertoires in COVID-19. Generated by immunoSEQ multiplex PCR, the TCRdb table keeps only in-frame clones and is missing some. The sample includes 75,000 to 90,000 clones, about 80% of them seen just once. Material for sequencing was peripheral blood. These receptors were obtained from a woman aged 40 to 50 with active or convalescent COVID-19. The conserved cysteine and the conserved F or W are not part of the CDR3 here. Some rows mark clone size as missing; the rest say once, few, many or name a class of expanded clone.

V	J	size	CDR3
TRBV4-2	TRBJ1-2	NA	ASSPQGLDGYT
TRBV25-1	TRBJ2-2	NA	ASRTTGWQTNTGELF
TRBV19	TRBJ2-7	NA	ASSIGTGYGEQY
TRBV4-1	TRBJ1-3	NA	ASSHEWTGTGNTIY
TRBV7-6	TRBJ2-2	once	ASSAGGTANTGELF
TRBV2	TRBJ1-6	NA	ASRRDRDSNSPLH
TRBV4-3	TRBJ1-2	few	ASSHFLTGEYGYT
TRBV5-4	TRBJ2-2	once	ASSSPGTSGTYGELF
TRBV11-3	TRBJ2-7	few	ASSLEERRSYEQY
TRBV28	TRBJ1-5	NA	ASTSVDRVINQPQH
TRBV27	TRBJ2-5	NA	ASSPTSGSQETQY
TRBV2	TRBJ2-1	NA	ASIHQLAPYNEQF
TRBV5-1	TRBJ1-3	NA	ASSFAGGDTIY
TRBV10-3	TRBJ2-2	NA	AISGDRANTGELF
TRBV5-1	TRBJ2-2	NA	ASSLGIGFTGELF
TRBV4-1	TRBJ2-7	NA	ASSQVSGGGSYEQY
TRBV3-1/TRBV3-2	TRBJ1-2	NA	ASSQGQGYGYT
TRBV9	TRBJ2-3	NA	ASTRDFSTDTQY
TRBV6-4	TRBJ1-6	NA	ASSEGQGGSPLH
TRBV25-1	TRBJ2-1	NA	ASNTSTPSNEQF
TRBV11-2	TRBJ1-4	NA	ASSKQGNEKLF
TRBV7-8	TRBJ2-7	NA	ASSLGGGLAGLGQY
TRBV7-2	TRBJ2-3	NA	ASSLVGGASTDTQY